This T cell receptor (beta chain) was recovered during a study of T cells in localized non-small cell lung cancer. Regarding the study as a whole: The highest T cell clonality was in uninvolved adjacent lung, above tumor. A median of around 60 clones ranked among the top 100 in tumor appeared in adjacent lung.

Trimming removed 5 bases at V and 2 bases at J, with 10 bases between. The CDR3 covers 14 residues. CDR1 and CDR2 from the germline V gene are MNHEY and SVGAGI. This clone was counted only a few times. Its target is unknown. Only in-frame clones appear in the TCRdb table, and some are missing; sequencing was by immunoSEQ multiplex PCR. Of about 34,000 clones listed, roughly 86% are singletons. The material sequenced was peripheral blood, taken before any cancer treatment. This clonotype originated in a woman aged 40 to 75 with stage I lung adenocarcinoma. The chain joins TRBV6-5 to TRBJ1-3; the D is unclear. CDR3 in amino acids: CASSIGVAGNTIYF. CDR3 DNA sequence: TGTGCCAGCAGTATAGGAGTCGCTGGAAACACCATATATTTT.